Detailed here is one TCR beta chain. TCRdb's copy holds only in-frame clones and misses some; the assay was immunoSEQ multiplex PCR. The sample has roughly 130,000 clones, about 95% seen once. J gave up 5 bases and V 1 base, and 4 bases lay outside the gene matches. The CDR3 covers 15 residues. Germline V CDR1 and CDR2: SGHDT, YYEEEE. These data come from a study of control samples from healthy donors and cancer patients. This chain uses TRBV5-6 with TRBJ1-5; the match to TRBD1 covers 9 bases. The material sequenced was blood. The TCR originated in a man between 25 and 39 years old in good health. The CDR3 spells CASSLSGQGYQPQHF. The CDR3 DNA is TGTGCCAGCAGCTTGTCAGGACAGGGGTATCAGCCCCAGCATTTT. Combining the CDR3 with reference TRBV5-6 and TRBJ1-5 gives the whole variable domain DAGVTQSPTHLIKTRGQQVTLRCSPKSGHDTVSWYQQALGQGPQFIFQYYEEEERQRGNFPDRFSGHQFPNYSSELNVNALLLGDSALYLCASSLSGQGYQPQHFGDGTRLSIL.